Each of the 2 T cell receptor beta chains below was sequenced from the same sample in a study of shared clonotypes between healthy human individuals. Method: immunoSEQ multiplex PCR; TCRdb's copy keeps in-frame clones and lacks some. Among some 1.4 million clones, roughly 96% were seen once, and the ten largest hold roughly 1.2%. Material for sequencing was naive CD4+ T cells sorted from blood. As to subset: CD45RA+ positively selected. The receptors originated from a young man in good health.

V and J are TRBV6-5 and TRBJ2-5; 9 bases agree with TRBD1. Germline loops: CDR1 MNHEY, CDR2 SVGAGI. The CDR3 sequence is 14 residues long. The V segment lost 3 bases and the J segment 4 bases; nucleotides outside the gene matches: 3. The CDR3 DNA follows: TGTGCCAGCAGTTATGGGGACAGGGTAGAGACCCAGTACTTC. Encoded protein: CASSYGDRVETQYF.

The rearrangement uses TRBV6-1 and TRBJ2-4, with unresolved D. This CDR3 region has 15 residues. Germline assignment: CDR1 MNHNS and CDR2 SASEGT. Between the trimmed V and J ends, which lost 7 bases and 0 bases, there was a span of 13 bases. CDR3 bases: TGTGCCAGCACTTGGGCTATTGGAGCCAAAAACATTCAGTACTTC. Translating gives CASTWAIGAKNIQYF.